One sample yielded the 2 T cell receptor beta chains listed below, sequenced in a study of CD8 T cells in Susac syndrome. After extraction with the RNeasy kit, about 0.45 to 1 ug of the RNA was reverse transcribed using random hexamers. TCRdb analysed the immunoSEQ multiplex PCR reads with MiXCR anew, one entry per CDR3 protein. The sample holds tens of thousands of distinct CDR3 sequences, more than 85% seen once. Sequenced: CD8+ T cells from PBMCs. These receptors were obtained from a human donor with Susac syndrome.

The rearrangement joins TRBV20-1 to TRBJ2-1, with TRBD2 as a possible D gene (6 bases). V was pared by 6 bases and J by 2 bases, with 17 bases between. This CDR3 region has 15 residues. Germline V gives CDR1 DFQATT, CDR2 SNEGSKA (reference sequence). The CDR3 sequence is CSALSGAGTYNEQFF. Here the CDR3 DNA reads TGCAGTGCCCTTAGCGGAGCGGGTACCTACAATGAGCAGTTCTTC.

J is TRBJ2-7 and V is TRBV6-2 or TRBV6-3; unclear D gene. Trimming took off 5 bases at V and 1 base at J, with 12 bases between the two ends. Germline V gives CDR1 MNHEY, CDR2 SVGEGT. This CDR3 has 14 amino acids. The CDR3 loop is CASSLTLISYEQYF. In nucleotides, the CDR3 is TGTGCCAGCAGTCTCACCCTAATTTCCTACGAGCAGTACTTC.